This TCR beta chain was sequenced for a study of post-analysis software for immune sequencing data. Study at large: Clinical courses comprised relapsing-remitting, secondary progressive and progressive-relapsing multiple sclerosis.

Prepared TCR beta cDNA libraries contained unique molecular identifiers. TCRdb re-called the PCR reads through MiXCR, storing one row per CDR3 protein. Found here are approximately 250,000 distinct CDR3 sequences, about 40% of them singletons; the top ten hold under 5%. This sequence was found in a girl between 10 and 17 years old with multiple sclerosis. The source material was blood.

The DNA of the CDR3 is TGCAGTGCTAGAGGACAGCTGAACACTGAAGCTTTCTTT. This gives the protein CSARGQLNTEAFF. The chain employs TRBV20-1 and TRBJ1-1; tentative D call: TRBD1 (5 bases). This CDR3 contains 13 residues. Trimming left V 1 base short and J 0 bases short, with 6 bases between. Germline values: CDR1 DFQATT, CDR2 SNEGSKA (reference sequence).